These T cell receptor beta chains were read from a single sample in a study of cytomegalovirus exposure and HLA in healthy donors. Here immunoSEQ multiplex PCR was the method, and the copy in TCRdb shows in-frame clones only, minus some. The sample has tens of thousands of clones. Input material: PBMCs. Receptors originate from a male donor in good health and CMV-seronegative. The CDR3 runs from the conserved cysteine through the conserved F or W. A D gene is named only where the DNA matches it firmly.

TRBV7-9	TRBJ2-2	TRBD1	TGTGCCACCCACCCCGGGACAGGGGGCTTTGGGGAGCTGTTTTTT	CATHPGTGGFGELFF
TRBV7-9	TRBJ1-2	TRBD1	TGTGCCAGCAGCGGACAGGGGGCATTTGGCTACACCTTC	CASSGQGAFGYTF
TRBV9	TRBJ2-3	TRBD2	TGTGCCAGCAGCGTTATAGCGGGAGCCACAGATACGCAGTATTTT	CASSVIAGATDTQYF
TRBV30	TRBJ1-3	TRBD1	TGTGCCGGGAGTATCGGGACAGGGGCTGGAAACACCATATATTTT	CAGSIGTGAGNTIYF
TRBV7-3	TRBJ2-3	TRBD1	TGTGCCAGCAGCCCGGGACAGGGCAACACAGATACGCAGTATTTT	CASSPGQGNTDTQYF
TRBV18	TRBJ1-5	.	TGTGCCAGCTCACCAGGGGGCGGTCAGCCCCAGCATTTT	CASSPGGGQPQHF
TRBV19	TRBJ2-1	.	TGTGCCACCGCCCCCGAATCCGCGGGCTTTCACAATGAGCAGTTCTTC	CATAPESAGFHNEQFF
TRBV11-2	TRBJ2-3	TRBD1	TGTGCCAGCAGCCCAACAGGGGGCACAGATACGCAGTATTTT	CASSPTGGTDTQYF
TRBV5-6	TRBJ2-1	.	TGTGCCAGCATCTTGGCCGCGGGCAGCAATGACAATGAGCAGTTCTTC	CASILAAGSNDNEQFF
TRBV29-1	TRBJ2-7	TRBD2	TGCAGCGCCAAGACTAGCGGGTCCTACGAGCAGTACTTC	CSAKTSGSYEQYF
TRBV6-1	TRBJ2-7	TRBD2	TGTGCCAGCAGTACAAGCGGGGGGGCCGGTGAGCAGTACTTC	CASSTSGGAGEQYF
TRBV6-5	TRBJ2-1	.	TGTGCCAGCAGAGATCTAGCAGATGAGCAGTTCTTC	CASRDLADEQFF
TRBV28	TRBJ2-7	TRBD1	TGTGCCAGCGGGACAGGTTACGAGCAGTACTTC	CASGTGYEQYF
TRBV19	TRBJ2-1	TRBD1	TGTGCCACCCGGGAAAGGGGGCGGAGGGAGCAGTTCTTC	CATRERGRREQFF
TRBV30	TRBJ2-4	TRBD1	TGTGCCTGGAGCCCGGACAGGGCCAAAAACATTCAGTACTTC	CAWSPDRAKNIQYF
TRBV7-2	TRBJ2-7	.	TGTGCCAGCAGCTTAGTAGGGGCGTACGAGCAGTACTTC	CASSLVGAYEQYF
TRBV6-1	TRBJ1-2	TRBD1	TGTGCCAGCAGTGTACTCGGGGGACCGGGACAGGGGGCCTGGGGCTACACCTTC	CASSVLGGPGQGAWGYTF
TRBV30	TRBJ2-1	TRBD1	TGTGCCTGGAGTGAGAGGGACAGGGTCCACAATGAGCAGTTCTTC	CAWSERDRVHNEQFF
TRBV9	TRBJ2-3	TRBD2	TGTGCCAGCAGCCGTAGCGGGAGGGCAGATACGCAGTATTTT	CASSRSGRADTQYF
TRBV6-1	TRBJ1-1	.	TGTGCCAGCTCAACTTTTGGGAACACTGAAGCTTTCTTT	CASSTFGNTEAFF
TRBV19	TRBJ1-2	.	TGTGCCAGTAGTCCATTAGGGGTATATGGCTACACCTTC	CASSPLGVYGYTF
TRBV7-2	TRBJ1-4	TRBD1	TGTGCCAGCAGCCCGGGACAGGCCGGCAGGGAAAAACTGTTTTTT	CASSPGQAGREKLFF
TRBV11-2	TRBJ2-7	.	TGTGCCAGCAGCTTAGTTAGGGGTTACGAGCAGTACTTC	CASSLVRGYEQYF
TRBV11-2	TRBJ1-2	.	TGTGCCAGCACCCCCAAGCAGGGCCCTAACTATGGCTACACCTTC	CASTPKQGPNYGYTF
TRBV13	TRBJ2-7	.	TGTGCCAGCAGCTTGTCGGGGTTCTACGAGCAGTACTTC	CASSLSGFYEQYF
TRBV30	TRBJ1-2	.	TGTGCCTGGAGCTTAGGGGGGGGGCGCGCGGTTGGCTACACCTTC	CAWSLGGGRAVGYTF
TRBV6-6	TRBJ2-5	.	TGTGCCAGCACCCCAGGGTCCCCTCGAGAGACCCAGTACTTC	CASTPGSPRETQYF
TRBV30	TRBJ2-3	.	TGTGCCGGGAGTCGGAGGGGAAGGGGCACAGATACGCAGTATTTT	CAGSRRGRGTDTQYF
TRBV19	TRBJ1-5	TRBD1	TGTGCCAGTAAAAATCAGGGGGCAAATCAGCCCCAGCATTTT	CASKNQGANQPQHF
TRBV11-2	TRBJ1-2	TRBD1	TGTGCCAGCAGCTCACCCGGGAGGGGGCGTGACAGTGGCTACACCTTC	CASSSPGRGRDSGYTF
TRBV9	TRBJ2-2	TRBD1	TGTGCCAGCAGCGTAGGGACAGGGTCGAACACCGGGGAGCTGTTTTTT	CASSVGTGSNTGELFF
TRBV4-3	TRBJ1-6	TRBD1	TGCGCCAGCAGCCAGCCCCGACAGGGCCCATATTCACCCCTCCACTTT	CASSQPRQGPYSPLHF
TRBV18	TRBJ2-7	TRBD2	TGTGCCAGCTCACCGGCTAGCGGGGGATCCTACGAGCAGTACTTC	CASSPASGGSYEQYF
TRBV7-8	TRBJ1-5	.	TGTGCCAGCAGCAGCAGGGGCGTCGGCAATCAGCCCCAGCATTTT	CASSSRGVGNQPQHF
TRBV5-4	TRBJ2-3	TRBD2	TGTGCCAGCAGCTGGGGCCCGGGACTAGCGGGGGCCACAGATAAGCAGTATTTT	CASSWGPGLAGATDKQYF
TRBV18	TRBJ1-1	TRBD1	TGTGCCAGCTCACCGCAGGGACAGGGTCTTGTTGAAGCTTTCTTT	CASSPQGQGLVEAFF
TRBV4-1	TRBJ1-1	.	TGCGCCAGCAGCCAGGTACAGGGTGGTGAAGCTTTCTTT	CASSQVQGGEAFF
TRBV28	TRBJ1-5	.	TGTGCCAGCAGTTCACGCATAAAGGGGAATCAGCCCCAGCATTTT	CASSSRIKGNQPQHF
TRBV9	TRBJ2-3	TRBD2	TGTGCCAGCAGCGTAGCGGGGGGGCTCACAGATACGCAGTATTTT	CASSVAGGLTDTQYF
TRBV9	TRBJ1-5	.	TGTGCCAGCAGCGTAGGAGGGAGTCAGCCCCAGCATTTT	CASSVGGSQPQHF
TRBV7-8	TRBJ1-2	.	TGTGCCAGCAGCTTAGGGCATCTAGCCAACTATGGCTACACCTTC	CASSLGHLANYGYTF
TRBV29-1	TRBJ2-1	TRBD1	TGCAGCGTTGAGGGACAGGGCAGTGGGAACAATGAGCAGTTCTTC	CSVEGQGSGNNEQFF
TRBV19	TRBJ2-1	TRBD2	TGTGCCAGTAGTATGAGAGCGGGAGGTCCCTACAATGAGCAGTTCTTC	CASSMRAGGPYNEQFF
TRBV4-3	TRBJ2-1	.	TGCGCCAGCAGACAAAACAACAATGAGCAGTTCTTC	CASRQNNNEQFF
TRBV19	TRBJ1-2	.	TGTGCCAGTAGTATCCGAGGGCAGGCGGGTGGCTACACCTTC	CASSIRGQAGGYTF
TRBV12-5	TRBJ1-6	TRBD1	TGTGCTAGTGGTTTGAAATCGGGGACAGGGGGCTCCTATAATTCACCCCTCCACTTT	CASGLKSGTGGSYNSPLHF
TRBV5-4	TRBJ2-7	TRBD1	TGTGCCAGCAGCATCCCGGGACAGGAATACTACGAGCAGTACTTC	CASSIPGQEYYEQYF
TRBV6-6	TRBJ2-3	TRBD2	TGTGCCAGCAGTTACCTAGCGGGAGAGGGTACGCAGTATTTT	CASSYLAGEGTQYF